The 10 T cell receptor beta chains below all came from one sample that was sequenced in a study of cytomegalovirus exposure and HLA in healthy donors. Some clones are missing from TCRdb's copy, which holds only in-frame ones; the method was immunoSEQ multiplex PCR. The sample shows about 220,000 clones, 75% to 95% of them seen only once. Sequencing was done on a sample of PBMCs. Receptors originate from a woman aged 18-29 years in good health and CMV-seronegative.

The CDR3 reads CASSFRRPANTEAFF. The CDR3 DNA follows: TGTGCCAGCAGTTTCCGGAGGCCGGCCAACACTGAAGCTTTCTTT. The V call is TRBV27, the J call TRBJ1-1; D unclear. In germline, CDR1 is MNHEY, CDR2 SMNVEV (reference sequence). V was clipped by 3 bases and J by 2 bases, with 13 bases between them. This CDR3 has 15 amino acids.

The V and J genes are TRBV2 and TRBJ1-2; 9 bases match TRBD1. Unmatched junction bases numbered 6, after V lost 6 bases and J lost 1 base. Germline V gene sequence: CDR1 SNHLY, CDR2 FYNNEI. The CDR3 has 15 amino acids. CDR3 region: CASRPGTGLNYGYTF. The CDR3 nucleotides read TGTGCCAGCAGGCCCGGGACAGGGCTTAACTATGGCTACACCTTC. Drawing the rest from reference TRBV2 and TRBJ1-2, the complete variable domain is EPEVTQTPSHQVTQMGQEVILRCVPISNHLYFYWYRQILGQKVEFLVSFYNNEISEKSEIFDDQFSVERPDGSNFTLKIRSTKLEDSAMYFCASRPGTGLNYGYTFGSGTRLTVV.

This clone was detected only once. V is TRBV7-9 and J is TRBJ1-5, with 11 bases aligning to TRBD1. V lost 5 bases, J lost 3 bases, and 3 bases stayed unmatched. This CDR3 is built from 15 residues. Germline assignment: CDR1 SEHNR and CDR2 FQNEAQ (reference sequence). The CDR3 region is CASSGTGGSNQPQHF. CDR3 DNA sequence: TGTGCCAGCAGCGGGACAGGGGGATCCAATCAGCCCCAGCATTTT.

This clone was found a few times. The chain recombines TRBV7-9 with TRBJ1-5, with a tentative D call TRBD1 (6 bases). Germline loops: CDR1 SEHNR, CDR2 FQNEAQ (reference sequence). V shed 6 bases and J shed 4 bases, with 10 bases lying between them. The CDR3 is 13 amino acids. CDR3 loop: CASRGHLNQPQHF. The CDR3 DNA follows: TGTGCCAGCAGGGGACACCTGAATCAGCCCCAGCATTTT.

The chain recombines TRBV6-5 with TRBJ1-1; D not certain. Germline values: CDR1 MNHEY, CDR2 SVGAGI. The V end was cut by 6 bases, the J end by 4 bases, with 12 bases between. There are 13 residues in the CDR3. The CDR3, as DNA: TGTGCCAGCAGGAGTTGGAGAGGCACTGAAGCTTTCTTT. It translates to CASRSWRGTEAFF.

This rearrangement joins TRBV7-9 to TRBJ1-1, with 8 nucleotides matching TRBD1. The V and J ends lost 2 bases and 4 bases, in that order; junction bases with no gene match: 3. CDR3 length equals 14 residues. CDR1 and CDR2 from the germline V gene are SEHNR and FQNEAQ (reference sequence). The DNA of the CDR3 is TGTGCCAGCAGCTTACCCGACAGGGGCACTGAAGCTTTCTTT. This codes for CASSLPDRGTEAFF.

The V and J genes are TRBV19 and TRBJ1-2; D is unresolved. With 2 bases removed from V and 4 bases from J, the gap between germline ends came to 8 bases. The CDR3 is 13 residues long. Germline V gene lookup returns CDR1 LNHDA and CDR2 SQIVND (reference sequence). The CDR3 DNA reads as TGTGCCAGTAGTATACGGGGAATCTATGGCTACACCTTC. Encoded protein: CASSIRGIYGYTF.

The V gene is TRBV19, the J gene TRBJ1-5, with 9 bases fitting TRBD1. V gave up 4 bases and J gave up 10 bases; unmatched junction bases: 14. This CDR3 is 16 amino acids long. Looked up from germline, CDR1 is LNHDA and CDR2 is SQIVND (reference sequence). The CDR3 DNA is TGTGCCAGTAGTAAGGCGACAGGACAGGGGTCGGGCCCCCAGCATTTT. Encoded protein: CASSKATGQGSGPQHF. The full variable domain, its missing parts supplied by reference TRBV19 and TRBJ1-5, is DGGITQSPKYLFRKEGQNVTLSCEQNLNHDAMYWYRQDPGQGLRLIYYSQIVNDFQKGDIAEGYSVSREKKESFPLTVTSAQKNPTAFYLCASSKATGQGSGPQHFGDGTRLSIL.

The chain combines TRBV7-2 with TRBJ2-1; tentatively, D is TRBD1 (6 bases). This CDR3 contains 17 residues. Trimming left V 5 bases short and J 6 bases short, with 23 bases between. CDR1 SGHTA and CDR2 FQGNSA come from the germline V gene. CDR3 residues: CASSRDVGTVGANEQFF. Written as DNA, the CDR3 is TGTGCCAGCAGCAGAGATGTAGGGACCGTGGGGGCCAATGAGCAGTTCTTC. The complete variable domain, with remaining parts taken from reference TRBV7-2 and TRBJ2-1, reads GAGVSQSPSNKVTEKGKDVELRCDPISGHTALYWYRQSLGQGLEFLIYFQGNSAPDKSGLPSDRFSAERTGGSVSTLTIQRTQQEDSAVYLCASSRDVGTVGANEQFFGPGTRLTVL.

The rearrangement uses TRBV6-4 and TRBJ2-3; TRBD1 matches 8 bases. This CDR3 spans 15 amino acids. The germline CDR1 and CDR2 sequences are MRHNA and SNTAGT. Trimming at V came to 4 bases and at J to 2 bases, leaving 5 bases not matched to a gene. CDR3 in DNA: TGTGCCAGCAGTGCCGGGACAGGAGACACAGATACGCAGTATTTT. Its protein product is CASSAGTGDTDTQYF.